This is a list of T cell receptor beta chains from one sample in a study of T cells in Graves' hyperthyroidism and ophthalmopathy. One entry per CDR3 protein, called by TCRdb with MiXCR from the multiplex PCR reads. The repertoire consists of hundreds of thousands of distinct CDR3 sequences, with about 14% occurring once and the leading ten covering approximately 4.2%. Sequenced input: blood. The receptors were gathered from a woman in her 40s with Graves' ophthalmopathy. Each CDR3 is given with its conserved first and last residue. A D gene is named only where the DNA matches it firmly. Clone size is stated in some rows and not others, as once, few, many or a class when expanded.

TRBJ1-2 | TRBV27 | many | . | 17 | CASSLSGAGALNYGYTF | TGTGCCAGCAGTTTATCGGGGGCAGGGGCACTGAACTATGGCTACACCTTC
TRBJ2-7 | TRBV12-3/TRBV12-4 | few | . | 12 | CASSRDLGEQYF | TGTGCCAGCAGTCGGGACTTGGGCGAGCAGTACTTC
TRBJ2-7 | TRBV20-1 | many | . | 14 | CSARGGPSSYEQYF | TGCAGTGCTAGGGGCGGGCCGAGCTCCTACGAGCAGTACTTC
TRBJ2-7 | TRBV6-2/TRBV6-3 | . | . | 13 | CASTPGHLYEQYF | TGTGCCAGCACCCCGGGACACCTCTACGAGCAGTACTTC
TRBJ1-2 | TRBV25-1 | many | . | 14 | CASSGIPGLNGYTF | TGTGCCAGCAGTGGGATCCCAGGGCTTAATGGCTACACCTTC
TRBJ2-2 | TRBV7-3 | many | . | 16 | CASSLLSGSNTGELFF | TGTGCCAGCAGCTTATTGAGCGGATCGAACACCGGGGAGCTGTTTTTT
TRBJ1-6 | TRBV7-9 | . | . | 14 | CASSPTRVGSPLHF | TGTGCCAGCAGCCCAACCAGGGTCGGGTCACCCCTCCACTTT
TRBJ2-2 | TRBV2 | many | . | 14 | CASRNLEVGGELFF | TGTGCCAGCAGGAATCTAGAGGTTGGGGGGGAGCTGTTTTTT
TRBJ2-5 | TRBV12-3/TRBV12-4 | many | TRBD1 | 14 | CASSSTGGQETQYF | TGTGCCAGCAGCTCGACAGGGGGCCAAGAGACCCAGTACTTC
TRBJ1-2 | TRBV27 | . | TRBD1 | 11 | CASSQGQRYTF | TGTGCCAGCAGTCAGGGACAGAGGTACACCTTC
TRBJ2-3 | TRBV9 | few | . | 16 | CASSVGQNLRTDTQYF | TGTGCCAGCAGCGTAGGACAGAATTTACGCACAGATACGCAGTATTTT
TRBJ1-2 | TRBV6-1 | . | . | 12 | CASSTGSRGYTF | TGTGCCAGCAGTACGGGTTCGAGAGGCTACACCTTC
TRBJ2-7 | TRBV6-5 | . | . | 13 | CASSLLANYEQYF | TGTGCCAGCAGTTTACTAGCCAACTACGAGCAGTACTTC
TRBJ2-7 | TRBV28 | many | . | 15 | CASSYDTGEAYEQYF | TGTGCCAGCAGCTATGACACAGGGGAGGCCTACGAGCAGTACTTC
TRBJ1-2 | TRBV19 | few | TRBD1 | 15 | CASNILQGAAGGYTF | TGTGCCAGTAACATCCTACAGGGGGCCGCGGGTGGCTACACCTTC
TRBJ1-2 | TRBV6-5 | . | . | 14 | CASSYDRRSSGYTF | TGTGCCAGCAGTTACGATCGGAGGTCTAGCGGCTACACCTTC
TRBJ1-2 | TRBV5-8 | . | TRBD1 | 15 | CASSSFLTGLYGYTF | TGTGCCAGCAGCTCCTTTTTGACAGGGTTGTATGGCTACACCTTC
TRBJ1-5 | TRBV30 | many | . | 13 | CAWSAGADQPQHF | TGTGCCTGGTCAGCGGGGGCCGATCAGCCCCAGCATTTT
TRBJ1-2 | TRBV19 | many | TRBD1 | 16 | CASSAGTGQGAYGYTF | TGTGCCAGTAGTGCCGGGACAGGCCAAGGGGCCTATGGCTACACCTTC
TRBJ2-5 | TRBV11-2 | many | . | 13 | CASTRAYPETQYF | TGTGCCAGCACCCGGGCCTACCCAGAGACCCAGTACTTC
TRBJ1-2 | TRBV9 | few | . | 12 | CASMGINYGYTF | TGTGCCAGCATGGGAATTAACTATGGCTACACCTTC
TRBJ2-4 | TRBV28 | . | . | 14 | CASSLTGTYDIQYF | TGTGCCAGCAGTTTAACCGGGACATATGACATTCAGTACTTC
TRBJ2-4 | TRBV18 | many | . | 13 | CASSPDYKNIQYF | TGTGCCAGCTCACCCGATTACAAAAACATTCAGTACTTC
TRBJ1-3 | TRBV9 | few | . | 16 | CASSPRSLSSGNTIYF | TGTGCCAGCAGCCCTAGGTCACTATCGTCCGGAAACACCATATATTTT
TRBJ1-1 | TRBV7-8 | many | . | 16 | CASSLVVRNANTEAFF | TGTGCCAGCAGCTTAGTTGTTCGGAACGCGAACACTGAAGCTTTCTTT
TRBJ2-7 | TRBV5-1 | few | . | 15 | CASSLAPTSLYEQYF | TGCGCCAGCAGCTTGGCCCCGACTAGTCTCTACGAGCAGTACTTC
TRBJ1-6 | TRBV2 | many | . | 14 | CASSEWSYNSPLHF | TGTGCCAGCAGTGAGTGGAGCTATAATTCACCCCTCCACTTT
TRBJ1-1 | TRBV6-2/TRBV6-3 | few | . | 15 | CASSYLGGSNTEAFF | TGTGCCAGCAGTTATCTTGGGGGATCGAACACTGAAGCTTTCTTT
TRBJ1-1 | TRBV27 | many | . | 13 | CASSLSPNTEAFF | TGTGCCAGCAGTTTATCACCGAACACTGAAGCTTTCTTT
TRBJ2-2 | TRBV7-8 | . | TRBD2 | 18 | CASQRPGLAGVSTGELFF | TGTGCCAGCCAGCGGCCTGGACTAGCGGGAGTATCCACCGGGGAGCTGTTTTTT
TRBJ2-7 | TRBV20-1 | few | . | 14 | CSAREQLPPYEQYF | TGCAGTGCTAGAGAGCAGCTCCCACCCTACGAGCAGTACTTC
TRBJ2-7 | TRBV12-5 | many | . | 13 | CASGFGSPYEQYF | TGTGCTAGTGGTTTTGGCAGTCCCTACGAGCAGTACTTC
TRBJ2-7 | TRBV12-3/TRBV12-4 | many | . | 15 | CASTVVEEWAYEQYF | TGTGCCAGCACCGTGGTGGAGGAATGGGCCTACGAGCAGTACTTC
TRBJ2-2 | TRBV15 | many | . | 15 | CATSSGAANTGELFF | TGTGCCACCAGCAGTGGGGCGGCGAACACCGGGGAGCTGTTTTTT
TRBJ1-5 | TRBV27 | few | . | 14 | CASSLMAVDQPQHF | TGTGCCAGCAGTTTAATGGCTGTTGATCAGCCCCAGCATTTT
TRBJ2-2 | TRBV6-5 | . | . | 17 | CASSYSLQGFDTGELFF | TGTGCCAGCAGTTACTCGTTGCAGGGTTTTGACACCGGGGAGCTGTTTTTT
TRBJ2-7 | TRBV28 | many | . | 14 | CASSTAEHSYEQYF | TGTGCCAGCAGTACGGCAGAGCACTCCTACGAGCAGTACTTC